Listed below are T cell receptor beta chains from one sample, sequenced in a study of blood T cells in healthy people across ages. TCRdb recomputed calls from the 5' RACE reads with MiXCR, one row per CDR3 protein. The sample carries about 1.4 million distinct CDR3 sequences, around 59% recorded once. Source material: blood. The receptors originated from a man younger than 30 in good health. Each CDR3 is given with its conserved first and last residue. Fields, in order: V gene, CDR3 length, J gene, D gene, clone size, CDR3 protein, CDR3 DNA. The D gene is left open where the match is weak. Expanded clones get a size class; other rows say once, few or many, or leave the size out.

TRBV2	15	TRBJ2-1	TRBD2	.	CASSEWSSGRNEQFF	TGTGCCAGCAGTGAGTGGAGTAGCGGGAGAAATGAGCAGTTCTTC
TRBV12-3/TRBV12-4	13	TRBJ2-3	.	.	CASSLSVEDTQYF	TGTGCCAGCAGTTTATCGGTGGAGGATACGCAGTATTTT
TRBV12-3/TRBV12-4	14	TRBJ1-2	.	few	CASSPLTGLYGYTF	TGTGCCAGCAGTCCCCTGACAGGCTTGTATGGCTACACCTTC
TRBV20-1	14	TRBJ2-7	TRBD2	.	CSAGSTSGIYEQYF	TGCAGTGCTGGTTCGACTAGCGGAATTTACGAGCAGTACTTC
TRBV28	14	TRBJ1-5	.	few	CASSLGTPNQPQHF	TGTGCCAGCAGTTTGGGGACTCCCAATCAGCCCCAGCATTTT
TRBV20-1	13	TRBJ2-1	TRBD1	.	CSTGQGSYNEQFF	TGCAGTACCGGACAGGGGAGTTACAATGAGCAGTTCTTC
TRBV20-1	14	TRBJ1-2	.	few	CSAFSPGKNYGYTF	TGCAGTGCTTTTTCGCCGGGAAAAAACTATGGCTACACCTTC
TRBV25-1	17	TRBJ2-3	.	few	CASSESGGGDNTDTQYF	TGTGCCAGCAGTGAAAGTGGAGGTGGGGACAACACAGATACGCAGTATTTT
TRBV20-1	17	TRBJ2-1	.	.	CSAREGAPGAFENEQFF	TGCAGTGCTAGAGAGGGGGCACCGGGAGCGTTTGAAAATGAGCAGTTCTTC
TRBV4-3	23	TRBJ2-6	TRBD1	.	CASSQEAPGQGAGYPSGANVLTF	TGCGCCAGCAGCCAAGAAGCCCCGGGACAGGGGGCAGGGTATCCCTCTGGGGCCAACGTCCTGACTTTC
TRBV15	15	TRBJ1-1	.	once	CATSRDRLVVTEAFF	TGTGCCACCAGCAGAGATCGGTTAGTGGTGACTGAAGCTTTCTTT
TRBV11-2	15	TRBJ2-1	.	.	CASSLMTADYNEQFF	TGTGCCAGCAGCTTAATGACAGCAGATTACAATGAGCAGTTCTTC
TRBV25-1	15	TRBJ2-4	TRBD1	.	CASSDGDRDKNIQYF	TGTGCCAGCAGTGACGGAGACAGGGACAAAAACATTCAGTACTTC
TRBV4-1	16	TRBJ2-3	.	.	CASSQEGHLGPDTQYF	TGCGCCAGCAGCCAAGAGGGACATTTAGGCCCAGATACGCAGTATTTT
TRBV6-2/TRBV6-3	12	TRBJ1-5	.	.	CASSERNQPQHF	TGTGCCAGCAGCGAAAGGAATCAGCCCCAGCATTTT
TRBV27	16	TRBJ2-7	TRBD2	.	CASSSGLAGQYYEQYF	TGTGCCAGCAGTTCTGGACTAGCGGGACAATACTACGAGCAGTACTTC
TRBV5-1	16	TRBJ2-7	TRBD1	.	CASSPGQTGISYEQYF	TGCGCCAGCAGCCCGGGACAGACCGGAATATCCTACGAGCAGTACTTC
TRBV11-2	15	TRBJ2-1	.	.	CASSLGGYLMDEQFF	TGTGCCAGCAGCTTAGGTGGCTATCTAATGGATGAGCAGTTCTTC
TRBV20-1	14	TRBJ1-1	.	.	CSARGQGPRTEAFF	TGCAGTGCTAGAGGCCAGGGCCCCCGCACTGAAGCTTTCTTT
TRBV2	15	TRBJ1-1	.	.	CASRNAGVMNTEAFF	TGTGCCAGCAGGAACGCAGGGGTAATGAACACTGAAGCTTTCTTT
TRBV12-3/TRBV12-4	13	TRBJ2-7	.	.	CASRKTAYYEQYF	TGTGCCAGCAGGAAAACGGCATACTACGAGCAGTACTTC
TRBV5-1	17	TRBJ2-7	TRBD1	.	CASSTTGTAFYTYEQYF	TGCGCCAGCAGCACTACCGGGACAGCCTTCTACACCTACGAGCAGTACTTC
TRBV3-1	17	TRBJ2-1	TRBD2	.	CASSHFFQRGLDNEQFF	TGTGCCAGCAGCCACTTTTTTCAGCGGGGGCTAGACAATGAGCAGTTCTTC
TRBV4-1	16	TRBJ1-4	TRBD1	.	CASSQDLRDRHEKLFF	TGCGCCAGCAGCCAAGATCTCAGGGACAGGCATGAAAAACTGTTTTTT
TRBV4-2	15	TRBJ2-5	.	few	CASSPKTRFGETQYF	TGTGCCAGCAGCCCTAAGACCCGCTTCGGGGAGACCCAGTACTTC
TRBV7-9	16	TRBJ2-3	TRBD2	.	CASSLFAGEDPWTQYF	TGTGCCAGCAGCTTGTTCGCGGGAGAGGACCCTTGGACGCAGTATTTT
TRBV6-6	15	TRBJ1-5	TRBD1	.	CASSYFDRGNQPQHF	TGTGCCAGCAGTTACTTCGACAGGGGCAATCAGCCCCAGCATTTT
TRBV12-3/TRBV12-4	11	TRBJ1-6	.	.	CASSSGVALHF	TGTGCCAGCAGTTCCGGGGTTGCTCTCCACTTT
TRBV6-1	16	TRBJ2-1	.	.	CASRGRSGVNQNEQFF	TGTGCCAGCCGAGGAAGGTCGGGGGTCAACCAAAATGAGCAGTTCTTC
TRBV20-1	15	TRBJ1-6	.	.	CSASRGRVDGSPLHF	TGCAGTGCTAGTAGGGGGAGGGTAGACGGTTCACCCCTCCACTTT
TRBV10-3	15	TRBJ2-7	.	.	CAISELTGTSYEQYF	TGTGCCATCAGTGAGTTGACCGGGACTTCCTACGAGCAGTACTTC
TRBV11-2	21	TRBJ2-3	.	.	CASSSIGGRSGSQGRTDTQYF	TGTGCCAGCAGCTCAATAGGCGGTAGGAGTGGTTCCCAGGGGCGGACAGATACGCAGTATTTT
TRBV4-1	17	TRBJ1-2	.	.	CASSQDFRTTLIGGYTF	TGCGCCAGCAGCCAAGATTTCCGGACGACACTCATAGGCGGCTACACCTTC
TRBV20-1	14	TRBJ1-1	.	.	CSARDMRGETEAFF	TGCAGTGCTAGAGATATGCGGGGCGAGACTGAAGCTTTCTTT
TRBV3-1	13	TRBJ2-3	.	few	CASSQGHTDTQYF	TGTGCCAGCAGCCAAGGACACACAGATACGCAGTATTTT
TRBV7-9	15	TRBJ1-2	.	few	CASSLTTTGIYGYTF	TGTGCCAGCAGCCTGACTACCACAGGGATCTATGGCTACACCTTC
TRBV20-1	14	TRBJ1-5	.	.	CSASGWRGNQPQHF	TGCAGTGCTAGCGGATGGAGGGGCAATCAGCCCCAGCATTTT
TRBV3-1	13	TRBJ2-1	.	.	CASSQDWGYEQFF	TGTGCCAGCAGCCAAGATTGGGGTTATGAGCAGTTCTTC
TRBV5-1	16	TRBJ1-4	TRBD1	.	CASSLLLGQRDEKLFF	TGCGCCAGCAGCTTGCTTCTGGGACAGCGCGATGAAAAACTGTTTTTT
TRBV4-2	12	TRBJ1-2	.	.	CASSQEGRINTF	TGTGCCAGCAGCCAGGAGGGACGGATAAACACCTTC
TRBV7-9	17	TRBJ2-5	TRBD2	.	CASSPKGLAGGEETQYF	TGTGCCAGCAGTCCCAAGGGACTAGCGGGAGGGGAAGAGACCCAGTACTTC
TRBV7-2	15	TRBJ1-6	TRBD1	.	CASSSTGVNNSPLHF	TGTGCCAGCAGCTCAACAGGGGTCAATAATTCACCCCTCCACTTT
TRBV6-1	16	TRBJ2-1	TRBD2	.	CASSVLAGGSYNEQFF	TGTGCCAGCAGTGTTTTAGCGGGAGGCTCCTACAATGAGCAGTTCTTC
TRBV6-2/TRBV6-3	15	TRBJ1-5	.	.	CASSPQGVGNQPQHF	TGTGCCAGCAGCCCACAGGGTGTCGGCAATCAGCCCCAGCATTTT
TRBV10-3	16	TRBJ2-1	.	.	CAISERRESSYNEQFF	TGTGCCATCAGTGAGCGCCGGGAGAGCTCCTACAATGAGCAGTTCTTC
TRBV6-4	15	TRBJ2-1	TRBD2	.	CASSRSSGSGNEQFF	TGTGCCAGCAGTCGATCGAGCGGGAGTGGCAATGAGCAGTTCTTC
TRBV6-2/TRBV6-3	17	TRBJ2-7	TRBD1	once	CASSYRGQGPTSYEQYF	TGTGCCAGCAGTTATCGGGGACAGGGACCCACATCCTACGAGCAGTACTTC
TRBV4-2	16	TRBJ2-3	TRBD2	.	CASSQDASGSADTQYF	TGTGCCAGCAGCCAAGACGCTAGCGGGAGCGCAGATACGCAGTATTTT
TRBV27	13	TRBJ2-7	TRBD1	.	CASSPSGTGGQYF	TGTGCCAGCAGTCCGAGCGGGACAGGGGGGCAGTACTTC
TRBV4-1	18	TRBJ2-7	.	.	CASSQDPSTRQLSYEQYF	TGCGCCAGCAGCCAAGATCCCAGTACAAGACAGTTATCCTACGAGCAGTACTTC
TRBV4-1	14	TRBJ2-4	.	once	CASSPSDSVGEQYF	TGCGCCAGCAGCCCTAGCGATAGCGTGGGGGAGCAGTACTTC
TRBV4-3	15	TRBJ2-7	.	.	CASSQGRQSSYEQYF	TGCGCCAGCAGCCAAGGGCGGCAGTCTTCCTACGAGCAGTACTTC
TRBV6-6	15	TRBJ2-7	.	.	CASTPGFDSPYEQYF	TGTGCCAGCACCCCCGGATTTGACAGTCCCTACGAGCAGTACTTC